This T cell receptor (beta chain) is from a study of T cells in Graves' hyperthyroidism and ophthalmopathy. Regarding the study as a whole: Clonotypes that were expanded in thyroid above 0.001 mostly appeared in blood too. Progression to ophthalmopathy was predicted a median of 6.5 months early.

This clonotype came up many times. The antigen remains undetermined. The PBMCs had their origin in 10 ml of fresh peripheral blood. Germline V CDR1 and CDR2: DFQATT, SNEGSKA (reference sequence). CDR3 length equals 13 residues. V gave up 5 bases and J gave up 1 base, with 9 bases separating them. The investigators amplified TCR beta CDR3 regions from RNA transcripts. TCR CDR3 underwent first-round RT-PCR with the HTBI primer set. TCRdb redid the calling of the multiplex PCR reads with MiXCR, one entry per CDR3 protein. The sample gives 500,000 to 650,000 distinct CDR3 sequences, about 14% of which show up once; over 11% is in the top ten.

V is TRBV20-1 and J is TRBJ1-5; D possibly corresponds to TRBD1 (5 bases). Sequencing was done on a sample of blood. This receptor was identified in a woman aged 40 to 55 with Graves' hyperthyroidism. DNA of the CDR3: TGCAGTGCTGCTCGGGACAGCAATCAGCCCCAGCATTTT. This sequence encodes CSAARDSNQPQHF.